The next 21 T cell receptor beta chains were all read from a single sample in a study of blood T cell repertoires in COVID-19 (dated by TCRdb to the early 2020s). Library preparation used the immunoSEQ multiplex PCR assay. The source is immuneACCESS, and TCRdb retained only in-frame sequences with V and J called. Part of the clones is not carried over; for the studies checked, unresolved V genes explain less than half of this, and the remainder is unexplained. The sample table shows hundreds of thousands of clones, and approximately 82% are seen once. Jointly, the top ten make up approximately 4.9% of the sample. The sample was peripheral blood. These receptor sequences come from a woman at least 80 years old with active or convalescent COVID-19.

This chain connects TRBV15 to TRBJ2-1, with 11 bases fitting TRBD2. The CDR3 loop spans 16 amino acids. The V segment lost 0 bases and the J segment 4 bases; nucleotides outside the gene matches: 2. In germline, CDR1 is LNHNV, CDR2 YYDKDF (reference sequence). The CDR3 DNA follows: TGTGCCACCAGCAGAGATCCTAGCGGGGGGTACAATGAGCAGTTCTTC. It encodes CATSRDPSGGYNEQFF.

The V gene is TRBV27, the J gene TRBJ1-1, with D possibly matching TRBD1 (5 bases). The CDR3 covers 13 residues. Germline CDR1 and CDR2: MNHEY and SMNVEV (reference sequence). The V end lost 3 bases, the J end lost 10 bases, and 15 bases lay between the germline ends. CDR3 region: CASSFGLSGGAFF. The CDR3 DNA follows: TGTGCCAGCAGTTTTGGGCTGTCCGGGGGAGCTTTCTTT.

This clone appeared once. The V and J genes are TRBV7-9 and TRBJ2-3; 14 nucleotides agree with TRBD2. CDR3 size: 15 residues. Germline loops: CDR1 SEHNR, CDR2 FQNEAQ (reference sequence). The junction had 1 base not matched to a gene; V was cut back by 5 bases and J by 3 bases. CDR3 in amino acids: CASSGTSGRTDTQYF. CDR3 sequence (DNA): TGTGCCAGCAGCGGGACTAGCGGGAGAACAGATACGCAGTATTTT.

V usage is TRBV5-1 and J usage is TRBJ2-1, with TRBD2 matching over 10 bases. CDR3 length equals 15 residues. Germline assignment: CDR1 SGHRS and CDR2 YFSETQ. The V segment lost 4 bases and the J segment 3 bases; nucleotides outside the gene matches: 4. The CDR3 is CASSVAGGSYNEQFF. CDR3 nucleotide sequence: TGCGCCAGCAGCGTAGCGGGGGGAAGCTACAATGAGCAGTTCTTC.

The gene calls are TRBV7-8 and TRBJ2-5; D is perhaps TRBD2 (6 bases). The CDR3 totals 16 residues. V dropped 1 base and J dropped 8 bases, with 20 bases sitting between them. CDR1 is SGHVS and CDR2 is FQNEAQ in the germline V gene. The CDR3 region is CASSLGAGTVGGTQYF. The CDR3 nucleotides read TGTGCCAGCAGCTTAGGAGCCGGGACGGTGGGGGGTACCCAGTACTTC.

The chain uses TRBV18 and TRBJ1-4, with D uncertain. Per germline, CDR1 KGHSH and CDR2 LQKENI. There are 12 residues in the CDR3. V lost 3 bases, J lost 8 bases, and 7 bases lay in between. CDR3 DNA: TGTGCCAGCTCACCGTCCGGGGAAAAACTGTTTTTT. This sequence encodes CASSPSGEKLFF. Supplemented by reference TRBV18 and TRBJ1-4, the full variable domain reads NAGVMQNPRHLVRRRGQEARLRCSPMKGHSHVYWYRQLPEEGLKFMVYLQKENIIDESGMPKERFSAEFPKEGPSILRIQQVVRGDSAAYFCASSPSGEKLFFGSGTQLSVL.

This rearrangement joins TRBV19 to TRBJ1-6; the match to TRBD1 covers 8 bases. With V trimmed by 4 bases and J by 7 bases, 15 bases remained unmatched. The CDR3 runs 18 residues. Germline V gives CDR1 LNHDA, CDR2 SQIVND (reference sequence). CDR3 residues: CASSRQGAHRNWNSPLHF. DNA of the CDR3: TGTGCCAGTAGTAGGCAGGGGGCCCACAGGAATTGGAATTCACCCCTCCACTTT. Full variable domain (rest looked up from reference TRBV19 and TRBJ1-6): DGGITQSPKYLFRKEGQNVTLSCEQNLNHDAMYWYRQDPGQGLRLIYYSQIVNDFQKGDIAEGYSVSREKKESFPLTVTSAQKNPTAFYLCASSRQGAHRNWNSPLHFGNGTRLTVT.

This clone came up once. This chain connects TRBV5-6 to TRBJ2-5; D unresolved. Looked up from germline, CDR1 is SGHDT and CDR2 is YYEEEE. The CDR3 has 14 residues. The V gene lost 3 bases and the J gene lost 5 bases, with 14 bases spanning the gap. The CDR3 DNA follows: TGTGCCAGCAGCTCGGTATCTTCGCGGGAGACCCAGTACTTC. Amino acid sequence: CASSSVSSRETQYF.

On this clone itself: The CDR3 carries no conserved terminal phenylalanine or tryptophan, so it likely arises from a read error. It is unclear where the CDR3 begins or ends on the DNA, so no DNA is shown, and the CDR3 is as TCRdb lists it. This chain uses TRBV27 with TRBJ2-6; whether TRBD1, the table's D call, matches the DNA was not checked. The CDR3 spans 9 amino acids, including both terminal residues. Germline V gene sequence: CDR1 MNHEY, CDR2 SMNVEV (reference sequence). The CDR3 sequence is CASIRGQVE.

The chain links TRBV28 to TRBJ2-7; 8 bases match TRBD2. Germline CDR1 is MDHEN and CDR2 is SYDVKM. The V and J ends lost 5 bases and 5 bases, in that order; junction bases with no gene match: 11. The CDR3 totals 15 residues. For the CDR3, the DNA is TGTGCCAGCAGTGTACCCGGGACTAGTTACGACGAGCAGTACTTC. It yields the protein CASSVPGTSYDEQYF.

The V gene is TRBV5-5, the J gene TRBJ1-2, with D possibly matching TRBD1 (5 bases). The CDR3 spans 15 residues. With 4 bases removed from V and 0 bases from J, the gap between germline ends came to 13 bases. Germline CDR1 is SGHKS and CDR2 is YYEKEE (reference sequence). The DNA of the CDR3 is TGTGCCAGCAGCCAACAGGAGATCCCTAACTATGGCTACACCTTC. Translating it yields CASSQQEIPNYGYTF.

The genes are TRBV5-3 and TRBJ2-7; D may be TRBD1 (6 bases). TRBV5-3 is an ORF, and what it does is uncertain. Deletions cut 1 base from V and 5 bases from J, with 25 bases between. CDR3 length equals 18 residues. This CDR3 reads CARSLKGWGRGFVNEQYF. CDR3 coding DNA: TGTGCCAGAAGCTTGAAGGGCTGGGGCAGGGGTTTTGTGAACGAGCAGTACTTC.

This clone came up a few times. The chain employs TRBV19 and TRBJ1-5; TRBD1 matches 7 bases. Germline trimming cut 1 base from V and 0 bases from J; bases unmatched to any gene: 9. Germline CDR1 and CDR2: LNHDA and SQIVND (reference sequence). CDR3 length: 18 residues. CDR3 bases: TGTGCCAGTAGTATAGGATGGAGGGGGCGAGGTAGCAATCAGCCCCAGCATTTT. Protein: CASSIGWRGRGSNQPQHF.

This chain links TRBV30 with TRBJ1-1, with D unclear. Trimming removed 2 bases at V and 0 bases at J, with 7 bases between. CDR3 length equals 13 residues. In germline, CDR1 is GTSNPN, CDR2 SVGIG (reference sequence). The CDR3 bases are TGTGCCTGGAGTCCTTCGTTGAACACTGAAGCTTTCTTT. This codes for CAWSPSLNTEAFF. Supplemented by reference TRBV30 and TRBJ1-1, the full variable domain reads SQTIHQWPATLVQPVGSPLSLECTVEGTSNPNLYWYRQAAGRGLQLLFYSVGIGQISSEVPQNLSASRPQDRQFILSSKKLLLSDSGFYLCAWSPSLNTEAFFGQGTRLTVV.

This sequence joins TRBV12-3 or TRBV12-4 and TRBJ2-7; a weak D match, TRBD2 (5 bases). The V and J ends lost 5 bases and 7 bases respectively, with 12 bases between them. The CDR3 is made up of 12 amino acids. CDR3 sequence (DNA): TGTGCCAGCAGTCGACCCTCGGGGGAGCAGTACTTC. This translates into CASSRPSGEQYF.

The chain employs TRBV20-1 and TRBJ1-6; a possible D gene is TRBD1 (5 bases). The CDR3 consists of 11 residues. Germline assignment: CDR1 DFQATT and CDR2 SNEGSKA (reference sequence). The CDR3 coding sequence is TGCGGCCGCGGAGTTGGGGGGCCCCTCCACTTT. Translating gives CGRGVGGPLHF.

The chain carries TRBV9 and TRBJ2-5; 10 bases agree with TRBD2. Germline V CDR1 and CDR2: SGDLS, YYNGEE. The CDR3 is 17 amino acids. J was trimmed by 2 bases and V by 0 bases; bases with no gene match: 7. CDR3 protein: CASSVGNSGGRQETQYF. The CDR3 DNA reads TGTGCCAGCAGCGTAGGAAATAGCGGGGGGAGACAAGAGACCCAGTACTTC.

This chain links TRBV5-4 with TRBJ2-1; 10 bases are a match to TRBD2. This CDR3 comprises 16 residues. Trimming at V came to 4 bases and at J to 7 bases, leaving 11 bases not matched to a gene. Germline assignment: CDR1 SGHNT and CDR2 YYREEE (reference sequence). DNA for the CDR3: TGTGCCAGCAGCCCCAGGGCTAGCGGGAGTGTAAATGAGCAGTTCTTC. This codes for CASSPRASGSVNEQFF.

V gene TRBV29-1 combines with J gene TRBJ2-5; TRBD2 agrees at 9 bases. J was trimmed by 5 bases and V by 5 bases; bases with no gene match: 12. This CDR3 contains 15 residues. CDR1 and CDR2 (germline): SQVTM, ANQGSEA. The DNA of the CDR3 is TGCAGCGTTTCGGATAGCGGGAGTTTTGTTGAGACCCAGTACTTC. It encodes CSVSDSGSFVETQYF.

CDR3 sequence reads: CASSLAGGREQYF. The CDR3 coding sequence is TGCGCCAGCAGTCTAGCGGGAGGACGTGAGCAGTACTTC. The V and J genes are TRBV10-1 and TRBJ2-7; 11 bases are shared with TRBD2. The CDR3 has 13 amino acids. V was pared by 5 bases and J by 7 bases, with 4 bases of the junction left unmatched. Germline lookup yields CDR1 WNHNN and CDR2 SYGVQD (reference sequence).

This sequence joins TRBV5-1 and TRBJ2-5, with D unclear. The CDR3 contains 14 residues. Per the germline V gene, CDR1 is SGHRS and CDR2 is YFSETQ. V was cut by 0 bases and J by 2 bases, with 8 bases left in between. The DNA of the CDR3 is TGCGCCAGCAGCTTGGGCGCGTGGCAAGAGACCCAGTACTTC. As protein: CASSLGAWQETQYF. The full variable domain, rest sourced from reference TRBV5-1 and TRBJ2-5, is KAGVTQTPRYLIKTRGQQVTLSCSPISGHRSVSWYQQTPGQGLQFLFEYFSETQRNKGNFPGRFSGRQFSNSRSEMNVSTLELGDSALYLCASSLGAWQETQYFGPGTRLLVL.